This TCR beta chain stems from a study of beta chain features in type 1 diabetes. Whole-study results and caveats: Patients with Type 1 diabetes showed moderately but significantly shorter TCRB CDR3s in all four CD4+ subsets. Patients showed naive, central memory and Treg TCRB repertoires that appeared more similar than those of healthy donors.

This CDR3 is 14 amino acids long. Germline lookup yields CDR1 MNHNY and CDR2 SVGAGI (reference sequence). Trimming removed 5 bases at V and 2 bases at J, with 10 bases between. Via CD45RO/CCR7/CD25/CD127/CD95/CD27, cells of the CD4+ naive, central memory, regulatory and stem cell-like memory subsets were sorted. On this clone itself: As yet, its antigen is unknown.

Expressed TCRB transcripts were sequenced, since all the RNA that had been isolated was reverse transcribed. Sequencing was performed with immunoSEQ multiplex PCR; in TCRdb, only in-frame clones are kept and a portion is missing. The data contain 600,000 or so clones, around an eighth of them seen just once; the ten biggest clones take up roughly 0.04%. This clonotype was obtained from a young man with type 1 diabetes. The rearrangement uses TRBV6-6 and TRBJ1-5, with D unclear. Sequencing input: naive CD4+ T cells from blood. The CDR3 bases are TGTGCCAGCAGTCTTCAAGGAGGCAATCAGCCCCAGCATTTT. It encodes CASSLQGGNQPQHF.